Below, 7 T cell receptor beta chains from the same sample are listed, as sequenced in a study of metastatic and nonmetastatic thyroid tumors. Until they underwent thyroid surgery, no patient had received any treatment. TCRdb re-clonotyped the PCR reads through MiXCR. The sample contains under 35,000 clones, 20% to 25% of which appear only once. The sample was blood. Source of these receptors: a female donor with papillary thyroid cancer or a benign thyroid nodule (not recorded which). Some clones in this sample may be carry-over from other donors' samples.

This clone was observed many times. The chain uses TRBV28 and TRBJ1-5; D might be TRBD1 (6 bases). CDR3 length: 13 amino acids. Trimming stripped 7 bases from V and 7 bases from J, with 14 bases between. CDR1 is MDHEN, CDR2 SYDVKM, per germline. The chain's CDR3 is CASTVIGGQPQHF. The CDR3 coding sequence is TGTGCCAGCACCGTAATAGGGGGACAGCCCCAGCATTTT.

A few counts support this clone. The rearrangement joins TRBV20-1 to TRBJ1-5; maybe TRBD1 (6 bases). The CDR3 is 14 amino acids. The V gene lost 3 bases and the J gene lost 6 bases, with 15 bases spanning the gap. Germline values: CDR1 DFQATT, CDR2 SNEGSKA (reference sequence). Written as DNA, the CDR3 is TGCAGTGCTAGTGCCGGGGGCCGAGGTCAGCCCCAGCATTTT. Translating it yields CSASAGGRGQPQHF.

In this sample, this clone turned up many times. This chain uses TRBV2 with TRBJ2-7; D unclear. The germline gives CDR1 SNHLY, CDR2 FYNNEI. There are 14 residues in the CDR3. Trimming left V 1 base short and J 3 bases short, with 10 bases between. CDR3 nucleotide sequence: TGTGCCAGCAGTGAAGGGGGTATCAACTACGAGCAGTACTTC. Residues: CASSEGGINYEQYF. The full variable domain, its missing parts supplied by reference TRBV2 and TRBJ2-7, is EPEVTQTPSHQVTQMGQEVILRCVPISNHLYFYWYRQILGQKVEFLVSFYNNEISEKSEIFDDQFSVERPDGSNFTLKIRSTKLEDSAMYFCASSEGGINYEQYFGPGTRLTVT.

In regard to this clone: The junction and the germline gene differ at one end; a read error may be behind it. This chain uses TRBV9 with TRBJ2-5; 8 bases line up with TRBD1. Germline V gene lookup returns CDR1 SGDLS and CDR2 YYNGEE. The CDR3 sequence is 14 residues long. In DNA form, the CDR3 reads TGTGTCAGCAGCGTAAGACAGGGGCAAGAGACCCAGTACTTC. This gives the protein CVSSVRQGQETQYF.

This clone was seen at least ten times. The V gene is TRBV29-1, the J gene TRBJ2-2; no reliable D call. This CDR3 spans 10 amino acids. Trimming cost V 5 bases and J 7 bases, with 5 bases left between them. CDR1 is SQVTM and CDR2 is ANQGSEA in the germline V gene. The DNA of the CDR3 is TGCAGCGTTAGGATCGGGGAGCTGTTTTTT. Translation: CSVRIGELFF.

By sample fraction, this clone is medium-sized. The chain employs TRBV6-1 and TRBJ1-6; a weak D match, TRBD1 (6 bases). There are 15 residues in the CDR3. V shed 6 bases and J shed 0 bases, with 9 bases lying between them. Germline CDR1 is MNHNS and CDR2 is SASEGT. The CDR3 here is CASRADSSYNSPLHF. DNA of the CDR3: TGTGCCAGCAGGGCGGACAGCTCCTATAATTCACCCCTCCACTTT.

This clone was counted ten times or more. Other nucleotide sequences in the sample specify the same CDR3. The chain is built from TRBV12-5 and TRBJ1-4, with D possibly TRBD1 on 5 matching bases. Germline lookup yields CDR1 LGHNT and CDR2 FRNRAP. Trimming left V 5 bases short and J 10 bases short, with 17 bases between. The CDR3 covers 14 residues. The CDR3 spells CASGLGTAAGKLFF. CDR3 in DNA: TGTGCTAGTGGTCTCGGGACGGCCGCGGGAAAACTGTTTTTT.